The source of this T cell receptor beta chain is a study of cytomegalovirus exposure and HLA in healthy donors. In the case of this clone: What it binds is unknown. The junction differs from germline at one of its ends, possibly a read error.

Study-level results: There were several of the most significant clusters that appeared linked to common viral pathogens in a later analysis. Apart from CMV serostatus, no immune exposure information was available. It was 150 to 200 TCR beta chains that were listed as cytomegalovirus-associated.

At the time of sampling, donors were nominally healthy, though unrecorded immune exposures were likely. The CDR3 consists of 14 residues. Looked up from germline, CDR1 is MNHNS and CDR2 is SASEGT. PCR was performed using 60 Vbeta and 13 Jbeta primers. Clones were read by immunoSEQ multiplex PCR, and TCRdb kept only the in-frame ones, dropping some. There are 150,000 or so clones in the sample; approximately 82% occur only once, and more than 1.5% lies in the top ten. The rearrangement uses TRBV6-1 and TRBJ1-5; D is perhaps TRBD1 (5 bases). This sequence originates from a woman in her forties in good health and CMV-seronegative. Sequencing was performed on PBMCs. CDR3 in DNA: TGTGCCAGCAGTGTGACAGACAGCAATCAGTCCCAGCATTTT. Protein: CASSVTDSNQSQHF.